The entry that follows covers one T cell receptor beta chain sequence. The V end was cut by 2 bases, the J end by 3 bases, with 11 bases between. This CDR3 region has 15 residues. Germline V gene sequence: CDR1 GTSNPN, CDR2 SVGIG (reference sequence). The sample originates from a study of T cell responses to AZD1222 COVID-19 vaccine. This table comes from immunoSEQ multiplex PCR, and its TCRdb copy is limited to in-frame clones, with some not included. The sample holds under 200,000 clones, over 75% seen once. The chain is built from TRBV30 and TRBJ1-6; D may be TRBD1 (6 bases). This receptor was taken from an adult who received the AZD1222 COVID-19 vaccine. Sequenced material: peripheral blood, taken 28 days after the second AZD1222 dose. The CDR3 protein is CAWSRGPLYNSPLHF. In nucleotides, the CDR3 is TGTGCCTGGAGTCGGGGGCCTCTCTATAATTCACCCCTCCACTTT.